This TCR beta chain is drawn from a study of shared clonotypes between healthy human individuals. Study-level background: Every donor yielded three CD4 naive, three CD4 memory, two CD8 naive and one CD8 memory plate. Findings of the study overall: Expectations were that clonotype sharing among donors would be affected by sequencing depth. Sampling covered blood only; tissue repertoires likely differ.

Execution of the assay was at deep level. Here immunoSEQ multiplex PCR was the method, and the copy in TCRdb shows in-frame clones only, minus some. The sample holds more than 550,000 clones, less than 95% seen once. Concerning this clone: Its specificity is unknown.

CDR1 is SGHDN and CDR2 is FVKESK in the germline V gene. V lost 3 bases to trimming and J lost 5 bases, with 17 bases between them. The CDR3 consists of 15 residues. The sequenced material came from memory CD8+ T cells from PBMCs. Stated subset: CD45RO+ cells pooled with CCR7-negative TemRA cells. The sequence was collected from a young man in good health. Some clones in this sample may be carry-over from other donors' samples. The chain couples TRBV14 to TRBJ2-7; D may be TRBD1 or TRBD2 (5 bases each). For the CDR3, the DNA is TGTGCCAGCAGCCAGAGGGGTCTCGCTCCCCACGAGCAGTACTTC. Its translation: CASSQRGLAPHEQYF.